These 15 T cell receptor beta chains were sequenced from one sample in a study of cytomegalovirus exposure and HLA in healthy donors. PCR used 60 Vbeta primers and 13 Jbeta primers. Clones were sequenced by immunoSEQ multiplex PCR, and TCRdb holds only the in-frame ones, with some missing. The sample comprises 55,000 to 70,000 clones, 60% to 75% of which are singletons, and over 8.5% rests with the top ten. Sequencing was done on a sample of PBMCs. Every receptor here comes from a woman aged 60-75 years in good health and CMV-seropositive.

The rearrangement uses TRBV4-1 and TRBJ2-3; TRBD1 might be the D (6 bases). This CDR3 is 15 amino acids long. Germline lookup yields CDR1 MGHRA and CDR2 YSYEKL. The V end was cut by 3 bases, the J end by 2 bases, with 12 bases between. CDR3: CASSQGTLNTDTQYF. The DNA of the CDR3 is TGCGCCAGCAGCCAGGGGACACTGAACACAGATACGCAGTATTTT.

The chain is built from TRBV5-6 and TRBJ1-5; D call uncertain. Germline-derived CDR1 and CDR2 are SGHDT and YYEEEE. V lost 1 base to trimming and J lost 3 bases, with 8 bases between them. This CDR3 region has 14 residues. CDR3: CASSLTGFNQPQHF. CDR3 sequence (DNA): TGTGCCAGCAGCTTGACGGGGTTCAATCAGCCCCAGCATTTT.

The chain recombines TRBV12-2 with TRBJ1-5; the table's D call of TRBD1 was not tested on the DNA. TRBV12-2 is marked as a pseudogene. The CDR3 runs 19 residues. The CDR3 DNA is TGTGCAAGTCGTCCGATCCCGGGGGTTAGGGACAGGCTCAATCAGCCCCAGCATTTT. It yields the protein CASRPIPGVRDRLNQPQHF.

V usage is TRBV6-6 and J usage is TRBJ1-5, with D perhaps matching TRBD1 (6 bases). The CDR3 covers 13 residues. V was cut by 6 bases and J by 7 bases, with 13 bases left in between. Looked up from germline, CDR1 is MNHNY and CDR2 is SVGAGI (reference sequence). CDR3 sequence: CASRNRVGQPQHF. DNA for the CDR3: TGTGCCAGCAGAAACAGGGTAGGGCAGCCCCAGCATTTT.

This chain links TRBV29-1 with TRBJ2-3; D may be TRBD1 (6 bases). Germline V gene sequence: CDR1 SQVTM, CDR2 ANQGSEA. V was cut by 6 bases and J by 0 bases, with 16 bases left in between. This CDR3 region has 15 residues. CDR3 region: CSVARGSTSTDTQYF. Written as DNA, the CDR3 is TGCAGCGTGGCCAGGGGTTCGACTAGCACAGATACGCAGTATTTT.

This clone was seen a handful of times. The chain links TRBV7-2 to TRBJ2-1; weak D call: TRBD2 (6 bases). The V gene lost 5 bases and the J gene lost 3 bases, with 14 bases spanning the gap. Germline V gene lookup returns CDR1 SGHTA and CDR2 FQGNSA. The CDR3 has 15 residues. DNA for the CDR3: TGTGCCAGCAGCGCCTGGGGGGTCAACTACAATGAGCAGTTCTTC. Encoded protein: CASSAWGVNYNEQFF.

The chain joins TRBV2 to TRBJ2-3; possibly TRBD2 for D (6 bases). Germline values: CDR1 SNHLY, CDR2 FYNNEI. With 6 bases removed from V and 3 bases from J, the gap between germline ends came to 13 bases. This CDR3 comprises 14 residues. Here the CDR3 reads CASRGGVETDTQYF. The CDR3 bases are TGTGCCAGCAGGGGCGGGGTAGAAACAGATACGCAGTATTTT.

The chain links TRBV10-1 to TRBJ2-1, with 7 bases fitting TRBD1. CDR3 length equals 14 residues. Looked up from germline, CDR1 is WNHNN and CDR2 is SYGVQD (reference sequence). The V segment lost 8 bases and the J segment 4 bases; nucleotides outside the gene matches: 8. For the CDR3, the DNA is TGCGCCAGCGGGCAGGGGGACCCTTACAATGAGCAGTTCTTC. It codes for CASGQGDPYNEQFF.

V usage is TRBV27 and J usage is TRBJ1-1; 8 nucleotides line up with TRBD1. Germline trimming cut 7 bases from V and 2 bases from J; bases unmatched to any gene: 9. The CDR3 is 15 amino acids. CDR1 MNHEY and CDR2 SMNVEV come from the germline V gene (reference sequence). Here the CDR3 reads CASTPGGGLNTEAFF. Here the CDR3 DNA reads TGTGCCAGCACTCCAGGGGGCGGACTAAACACTGAAGCTTTCTTT.

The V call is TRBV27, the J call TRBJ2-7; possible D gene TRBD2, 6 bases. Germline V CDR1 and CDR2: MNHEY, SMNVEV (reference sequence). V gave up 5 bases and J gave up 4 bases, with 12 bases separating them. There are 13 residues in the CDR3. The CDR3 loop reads CASSPSGDYEQYF. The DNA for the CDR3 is TGTGCCAGCAGTCCCTCGGGGGATTACGAGCAGTACTTC.

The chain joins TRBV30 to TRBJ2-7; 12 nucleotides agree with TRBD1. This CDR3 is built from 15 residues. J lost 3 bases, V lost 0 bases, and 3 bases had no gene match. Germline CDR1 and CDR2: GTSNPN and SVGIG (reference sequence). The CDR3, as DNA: TGTGCCTGGAGTGTCGGGACAGGGGGCTACTACGAGCAGTACTTC. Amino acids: CAWSVGTGGYYEQYF.

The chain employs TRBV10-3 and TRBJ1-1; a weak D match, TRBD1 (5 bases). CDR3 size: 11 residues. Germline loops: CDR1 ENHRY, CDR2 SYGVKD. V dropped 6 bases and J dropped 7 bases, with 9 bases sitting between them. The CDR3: CAISQGDEAFF. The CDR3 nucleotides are TGTGCCATCAGCCAAGGGGATGAAGCTTTCTTT.

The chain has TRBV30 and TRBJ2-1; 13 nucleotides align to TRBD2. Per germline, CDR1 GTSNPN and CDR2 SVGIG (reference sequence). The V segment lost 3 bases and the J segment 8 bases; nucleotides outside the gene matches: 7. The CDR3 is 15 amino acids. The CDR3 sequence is CAWRAGLAGLDEQFF. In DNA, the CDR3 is TGTGCCTGGAGGGCGGGACTAGCGGGATTGGATGAGCAGTTCTTC.

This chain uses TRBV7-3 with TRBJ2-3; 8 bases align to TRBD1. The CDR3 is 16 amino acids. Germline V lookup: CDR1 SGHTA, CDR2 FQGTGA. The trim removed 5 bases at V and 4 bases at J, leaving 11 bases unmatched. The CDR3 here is CASSPPTQGASDTQYF. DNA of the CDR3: TGTGCCAGCAGCCCACCCACGCAGGGGGCTTCAGATACGCAGTATTTT.

CDR3 nucleotide sequence: TGTGCCAGCAGCTATCGGACAGGGAGGAATGAAAAACTGTTTTTT. Its protein product is CASSYRTGRNEKLFF. The chain recombines TRBV11-2 with TRBJ1-4; 8 bases are shared with TRBD1. Trimming cost V 4 bases and J 5 bases; bases outside gene matches: 6. Germline V gives CDR1 SGHAT, CDR2 FQNNGV. CDR3 length equals 15 residues.